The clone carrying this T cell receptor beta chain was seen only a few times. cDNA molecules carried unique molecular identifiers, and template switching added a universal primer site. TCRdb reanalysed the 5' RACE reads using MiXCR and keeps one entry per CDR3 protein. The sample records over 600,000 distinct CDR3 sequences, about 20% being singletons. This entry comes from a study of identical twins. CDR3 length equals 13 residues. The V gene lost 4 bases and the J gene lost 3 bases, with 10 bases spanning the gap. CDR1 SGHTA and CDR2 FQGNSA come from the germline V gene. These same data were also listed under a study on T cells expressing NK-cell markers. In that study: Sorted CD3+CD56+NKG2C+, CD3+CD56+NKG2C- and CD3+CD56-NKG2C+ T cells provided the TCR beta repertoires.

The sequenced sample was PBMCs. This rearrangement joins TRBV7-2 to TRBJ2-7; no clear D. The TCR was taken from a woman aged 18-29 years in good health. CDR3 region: CASSSGSFYEQYF. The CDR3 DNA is TGTGCCAGCAGCTCCGGGTCCTTCTACGAGCAGTACTTC. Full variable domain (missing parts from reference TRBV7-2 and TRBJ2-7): GAGVSQSPSNKVTEKGKDVELRCDPISGHTALYWYRQSLGQGLEFLIYFQGNSAPDKSGLPSDRFSAERTGGSVSTLTIQRTQQEDSAVYLCASSSGSFYEQYFGPGTRLTVT.